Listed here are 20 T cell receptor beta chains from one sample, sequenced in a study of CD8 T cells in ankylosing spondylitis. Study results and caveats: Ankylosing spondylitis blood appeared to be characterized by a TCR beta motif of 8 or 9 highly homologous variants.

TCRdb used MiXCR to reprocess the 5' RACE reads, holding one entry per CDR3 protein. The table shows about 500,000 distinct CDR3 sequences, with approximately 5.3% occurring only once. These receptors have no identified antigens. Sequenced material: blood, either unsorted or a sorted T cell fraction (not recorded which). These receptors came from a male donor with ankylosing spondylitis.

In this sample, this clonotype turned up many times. The CDR3 here is CASSLVPGTPTYEQYF. The CDR3 DNA reads TGTGCCAGCAGCTTAGTCCCCGGGACACCAACCTACGAGCAGTACTTC. The V and J genes are TRBV7-9 and TRBJ2-7; weak D call: TRBD1 (6 bases). The germline V gene has CDR1 SEHNR and CDR2 FQNEAQ (reference sequence). This CDR3 is 16 amino acids long. V lost 1 base and J lost 2, with 15 bases in between.

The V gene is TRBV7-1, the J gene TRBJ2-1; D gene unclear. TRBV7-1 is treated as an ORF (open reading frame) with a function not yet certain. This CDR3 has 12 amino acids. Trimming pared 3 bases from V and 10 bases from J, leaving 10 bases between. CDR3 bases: TGTGCCAGCAGCTCGAGCTTAAGGGAGCAGTTCTTC. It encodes CASSSSLREQFF.

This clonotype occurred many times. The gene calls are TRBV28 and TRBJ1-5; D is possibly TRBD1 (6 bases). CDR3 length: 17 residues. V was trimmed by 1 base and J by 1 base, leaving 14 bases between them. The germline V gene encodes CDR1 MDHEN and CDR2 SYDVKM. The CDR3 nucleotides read TGTGCCAGCAGTTTATACAGGGTAGATGGAAGCAATCAGCCCCAGCATTTT. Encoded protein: CASSLYRVDGSNQPQHF.

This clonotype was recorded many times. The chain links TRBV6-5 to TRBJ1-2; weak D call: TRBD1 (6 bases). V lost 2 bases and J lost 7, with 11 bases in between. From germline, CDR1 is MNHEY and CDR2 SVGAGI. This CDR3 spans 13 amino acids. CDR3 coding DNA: TGTGCCAGCAGTTACACCCGGGGGGCTGGCTACACCTTC. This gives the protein CASSYTRGAGYTF.

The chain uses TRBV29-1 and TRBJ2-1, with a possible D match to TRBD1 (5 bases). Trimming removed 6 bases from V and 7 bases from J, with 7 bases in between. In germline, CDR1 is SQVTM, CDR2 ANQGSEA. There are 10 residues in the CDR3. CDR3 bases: TGCAGCGTAGCAGGGAATGAGCAGTTCTTC. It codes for CSVAGNEQFF.

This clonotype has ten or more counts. The CDR3 reads CASSLARGGAYNEQFF. In nucleotides, the CDR3 is TGTGCCAGCAGTTTGGCGAGGGGGGGAGCCTACAATGAGCAGTTCTTC. The J gene is TRBJ2-1, the V gene TRBV27; D may be TRBD2 (7 bases). The CDR3 totals 16 residues. V was trimmed by 3 bases and J by 2 bases, leaving 14 bases between them. The germline gives CDR1 MNHEY, CDR2 SMNVEV (reference sequence).

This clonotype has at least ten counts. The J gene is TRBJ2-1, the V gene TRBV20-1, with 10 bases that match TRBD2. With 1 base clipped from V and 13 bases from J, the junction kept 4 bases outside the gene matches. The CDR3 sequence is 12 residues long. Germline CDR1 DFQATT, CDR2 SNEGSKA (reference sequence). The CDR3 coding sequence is TGCAGTGCTAGAGGGCTAGCGGGAGCCCAGTTCTTC. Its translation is CSARGLAGAQFF.

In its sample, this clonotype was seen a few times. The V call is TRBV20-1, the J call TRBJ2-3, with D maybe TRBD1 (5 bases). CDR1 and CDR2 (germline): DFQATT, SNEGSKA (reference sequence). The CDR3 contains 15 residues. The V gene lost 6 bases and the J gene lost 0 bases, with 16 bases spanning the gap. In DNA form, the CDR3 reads TGCAGTGCAAACGCACCAGGGCAAAGCACAGATACGCAGTATTTT. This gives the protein CSANAPGQSTDTQYF.

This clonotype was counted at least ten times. CDR3 DNA: TGTGCCAGCAGCTTGGTTTTGATGCGACAGTACTTC. Protein sequence: CASSLVLMRQYF. The V and J genes are TRBV5-5 and TRBJ2-7; D call uncertain. The CDR3 covers 12 residues. V lost 0 bases and J lost 10, with 11 bases in between. The germline gives CDR1 SGHKS, CDR2 YYEKEE (reference sequence).

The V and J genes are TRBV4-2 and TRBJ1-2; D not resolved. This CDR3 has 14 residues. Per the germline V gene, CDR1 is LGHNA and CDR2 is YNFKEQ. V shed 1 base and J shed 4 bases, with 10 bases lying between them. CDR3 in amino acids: CASSQGEGIYGYTF. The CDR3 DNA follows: TGTGCCAGCAGCCAAGGCGAGGGAATCTATGGCTACACCTTC.

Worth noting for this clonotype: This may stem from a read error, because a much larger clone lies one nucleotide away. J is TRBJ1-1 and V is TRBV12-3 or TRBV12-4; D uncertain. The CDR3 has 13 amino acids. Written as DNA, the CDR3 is TGTGCCAGCAGTCCCGGGTGGAACAATGAAGCTTTCTTT. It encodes CASSPGWNNEAFF.

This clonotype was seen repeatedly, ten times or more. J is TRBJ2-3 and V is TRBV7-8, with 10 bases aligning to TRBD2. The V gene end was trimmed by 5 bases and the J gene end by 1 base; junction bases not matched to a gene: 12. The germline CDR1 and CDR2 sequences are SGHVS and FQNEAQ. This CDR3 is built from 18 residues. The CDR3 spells CASSLPASSGGRTDTQYF. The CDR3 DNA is TGTGCCAGCAGCCTCCCGGCCTCTAGCGGGGGACGCACAGATACGCAGTATTTT.

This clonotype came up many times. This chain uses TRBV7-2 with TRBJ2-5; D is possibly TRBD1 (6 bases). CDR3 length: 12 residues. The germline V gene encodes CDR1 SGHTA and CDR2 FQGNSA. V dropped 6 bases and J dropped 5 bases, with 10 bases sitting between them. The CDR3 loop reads CASRSQGETQYF. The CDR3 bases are TGTGCCAGCAGATCTCAGGGGGAGACCCAGTACTTC.

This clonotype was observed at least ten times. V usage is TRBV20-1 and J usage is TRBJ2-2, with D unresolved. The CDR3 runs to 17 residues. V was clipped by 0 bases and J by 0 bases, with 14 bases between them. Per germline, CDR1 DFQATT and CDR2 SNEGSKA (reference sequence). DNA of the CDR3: TGCAGTGCTAGAGATAGAGCCCTGGGTTCGAACACCGGGGAGCTGTTTTTT. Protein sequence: CSARDRALGSNTGELFF.

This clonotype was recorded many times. The CDR3 spells CSVETSAPFEQYF. The CDR3, as DNA: TGCAGCGTTGAGACTAGCGCCCCCTTTGAGCAGTACTTC. The V gene is TRBV29-1, the J gene TRBJ2-7; 8 nucleotides line up with TRBD2. Germline CDR1 reads SQVTM; CDR2 reads ANQGSEA. V shed 3 bases, J shed 7 bases, and the junction held 8 bases outside the gene matches. The CDR3 loop spans 13 amino acids.

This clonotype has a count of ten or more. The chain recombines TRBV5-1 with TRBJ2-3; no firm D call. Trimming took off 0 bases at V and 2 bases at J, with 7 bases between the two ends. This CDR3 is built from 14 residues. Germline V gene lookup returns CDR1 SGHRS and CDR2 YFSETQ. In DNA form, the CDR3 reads TGCGCCAGCAGCTTGGATTGGCCCACAGATACGCAGTATTTT. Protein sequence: CASSLDWPTDTQYF.

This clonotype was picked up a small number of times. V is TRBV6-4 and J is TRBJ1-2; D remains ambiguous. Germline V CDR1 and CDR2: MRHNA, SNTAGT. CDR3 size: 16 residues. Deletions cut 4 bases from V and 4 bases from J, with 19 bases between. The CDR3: CASSVRETDWGYGYTF. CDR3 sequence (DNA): TGTGCCAGCAGTGTAAGGGAGACGGATTGGGGCTATGGCTACACCTTC.

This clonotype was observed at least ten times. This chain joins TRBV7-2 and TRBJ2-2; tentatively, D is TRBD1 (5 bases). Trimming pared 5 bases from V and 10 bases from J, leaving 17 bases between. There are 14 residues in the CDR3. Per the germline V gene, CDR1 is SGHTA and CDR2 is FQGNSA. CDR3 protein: CASSLDTGVKELFF. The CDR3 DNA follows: TGTGCCAGCAGCCTGGATACAGGCGTGAAGGAGCTGTTTTTT.

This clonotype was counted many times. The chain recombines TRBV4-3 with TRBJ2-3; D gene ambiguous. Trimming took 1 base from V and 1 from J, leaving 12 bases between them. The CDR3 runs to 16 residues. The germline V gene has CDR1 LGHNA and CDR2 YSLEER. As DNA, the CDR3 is TGCGCCAGCAGCCAAGTCCGTTCGTACGGCACAGATACGCAGTATTTT. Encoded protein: CASSQVRSYGTDTQYF.

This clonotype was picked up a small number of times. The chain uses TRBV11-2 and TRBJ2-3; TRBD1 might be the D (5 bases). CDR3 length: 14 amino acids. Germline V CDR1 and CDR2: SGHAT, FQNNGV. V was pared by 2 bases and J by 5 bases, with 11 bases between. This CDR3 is CASSLRQIRDTQYF. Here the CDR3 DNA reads TGTGCCAGCAGCTTACGACAGATTAGAGATACGCAGTATTTT.